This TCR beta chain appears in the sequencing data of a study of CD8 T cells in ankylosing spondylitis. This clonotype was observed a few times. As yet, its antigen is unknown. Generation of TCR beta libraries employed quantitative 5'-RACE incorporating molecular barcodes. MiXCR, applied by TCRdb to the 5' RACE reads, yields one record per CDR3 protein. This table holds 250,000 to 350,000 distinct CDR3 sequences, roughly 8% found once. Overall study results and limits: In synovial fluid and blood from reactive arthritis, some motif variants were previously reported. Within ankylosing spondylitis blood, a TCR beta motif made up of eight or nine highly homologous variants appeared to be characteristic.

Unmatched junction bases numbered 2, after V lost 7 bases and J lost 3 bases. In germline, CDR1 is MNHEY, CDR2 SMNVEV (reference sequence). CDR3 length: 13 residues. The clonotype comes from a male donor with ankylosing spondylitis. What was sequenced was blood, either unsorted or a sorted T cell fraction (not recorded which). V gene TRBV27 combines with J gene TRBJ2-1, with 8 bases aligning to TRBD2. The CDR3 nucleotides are TGTGCCAGCACCGGGGGGGACTACAATGAGCAGTTCTTC. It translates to CASTGGDYNEQFF.